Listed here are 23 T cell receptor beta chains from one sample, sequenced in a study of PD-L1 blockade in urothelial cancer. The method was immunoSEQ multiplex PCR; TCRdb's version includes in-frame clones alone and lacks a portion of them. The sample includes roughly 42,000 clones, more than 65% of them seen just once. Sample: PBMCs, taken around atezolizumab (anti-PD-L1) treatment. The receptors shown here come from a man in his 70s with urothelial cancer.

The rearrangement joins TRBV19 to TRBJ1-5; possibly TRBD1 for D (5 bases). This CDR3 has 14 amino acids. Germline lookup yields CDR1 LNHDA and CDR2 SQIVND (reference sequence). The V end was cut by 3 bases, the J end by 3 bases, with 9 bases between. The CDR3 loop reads CASSIRDFNQPQHF. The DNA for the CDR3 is TGTGCCAGTAGTATTAGGGACTTCAATCAGCCCCAGCATTTT.

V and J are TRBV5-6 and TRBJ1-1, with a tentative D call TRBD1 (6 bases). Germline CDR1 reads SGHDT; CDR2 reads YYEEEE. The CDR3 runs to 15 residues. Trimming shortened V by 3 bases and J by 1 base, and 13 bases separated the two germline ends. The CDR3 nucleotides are TGTGCCAGCAGCTCACGGACAGTGACGAACACTGAAGCTTTCTTT. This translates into CASSSRTVTNTEAFF.

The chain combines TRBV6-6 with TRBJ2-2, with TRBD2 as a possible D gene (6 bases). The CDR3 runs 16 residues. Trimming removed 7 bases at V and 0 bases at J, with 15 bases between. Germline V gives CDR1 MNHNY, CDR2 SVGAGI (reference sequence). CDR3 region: CASKPSDAANTGELFF. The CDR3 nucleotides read TGTGCCAGCAAGCCTAGCGACGCCGCGAACACCGGGGAGCTGTTTTTT.

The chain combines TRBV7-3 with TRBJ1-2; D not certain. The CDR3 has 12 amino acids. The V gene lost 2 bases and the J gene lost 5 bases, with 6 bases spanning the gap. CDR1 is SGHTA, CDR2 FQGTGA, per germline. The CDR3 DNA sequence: TGTGCCAGCAGCTTACAACAATATGGCTACACCTTC. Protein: CASSLQQYGYTF.

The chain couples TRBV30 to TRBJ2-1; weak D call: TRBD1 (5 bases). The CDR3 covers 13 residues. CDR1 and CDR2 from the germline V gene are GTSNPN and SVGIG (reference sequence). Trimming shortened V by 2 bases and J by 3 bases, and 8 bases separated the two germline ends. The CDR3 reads CAWSRQGYNEQFF. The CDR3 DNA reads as TGTGCCTGGAGTCGGCAGGGCTACAATGAGCAGTTCTTC.

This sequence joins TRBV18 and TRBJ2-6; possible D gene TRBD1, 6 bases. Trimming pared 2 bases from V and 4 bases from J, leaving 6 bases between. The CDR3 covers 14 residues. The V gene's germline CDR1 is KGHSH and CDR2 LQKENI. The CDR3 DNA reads TGTGCCAGCTCACCAGGGACAGGGGCCAACGTCCTGACTTTC. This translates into CASSPGTGANVLTF.

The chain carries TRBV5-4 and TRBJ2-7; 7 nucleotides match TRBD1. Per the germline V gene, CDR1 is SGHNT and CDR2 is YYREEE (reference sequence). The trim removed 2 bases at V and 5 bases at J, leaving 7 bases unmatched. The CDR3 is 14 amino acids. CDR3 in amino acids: CASSFYEGTDEQYF. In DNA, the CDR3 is TGTGCCAGCAGCTTCTACGAGGGGACAGACGAGCAGTACTTC. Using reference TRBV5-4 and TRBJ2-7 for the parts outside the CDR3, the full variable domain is ETGVTQSPTHLIKTRGQQVTLRCSSQSGHNTVSWYQQALGQGPQFIFQYYREEENGRGNFPPRFSGLQFPNYSSELNVNALELDDSALYLCASSFYEGTDEQYFGPGTRLTVT.

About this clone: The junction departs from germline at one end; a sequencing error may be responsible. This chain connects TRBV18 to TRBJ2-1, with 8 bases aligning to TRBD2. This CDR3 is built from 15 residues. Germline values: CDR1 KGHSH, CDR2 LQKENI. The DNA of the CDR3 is TGTGCCAGCTCGCCACTAGCGGTGGCCTACAATGAGCAGTTCTTC. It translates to CASSPLAVAYNEQFF.

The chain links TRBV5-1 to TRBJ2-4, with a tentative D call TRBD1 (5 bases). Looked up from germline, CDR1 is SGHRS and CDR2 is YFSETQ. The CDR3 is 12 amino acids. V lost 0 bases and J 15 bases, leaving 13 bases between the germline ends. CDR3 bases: TGCGCCAGCAGCTTGGAGGGGCGATCTTTGTACTTC. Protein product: CASSLEGRSLYF.

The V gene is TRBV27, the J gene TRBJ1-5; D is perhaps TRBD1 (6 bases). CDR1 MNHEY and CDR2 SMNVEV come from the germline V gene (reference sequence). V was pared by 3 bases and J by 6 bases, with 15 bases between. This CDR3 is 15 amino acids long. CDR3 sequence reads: CASSFDRSGSQPQHF. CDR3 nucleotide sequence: TGTGCCAGCAGTTTTGACAGGAGCGGCAGTCAGCCCCAGCATTTT.

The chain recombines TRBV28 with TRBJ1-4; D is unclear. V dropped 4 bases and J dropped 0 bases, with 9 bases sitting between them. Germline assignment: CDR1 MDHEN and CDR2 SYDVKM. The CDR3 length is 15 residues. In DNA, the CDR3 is TGTGCCAGCAGTTCGTCAAGCGCAACTAATGAAAAACTGTTTTTT. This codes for CASSSSSATNEKLFF.

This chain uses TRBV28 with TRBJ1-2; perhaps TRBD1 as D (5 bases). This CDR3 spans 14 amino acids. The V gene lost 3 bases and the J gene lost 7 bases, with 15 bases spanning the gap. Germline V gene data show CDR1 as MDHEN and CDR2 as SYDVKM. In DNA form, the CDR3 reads TGTGCCAGCAGTTTGGGACGGGGGGTGGGTGGCTACACCTTC. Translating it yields CASSLGRGVGGYTF.

The CDR3 sequence: CASSLVQGAIHEQYF. The CDR3 region has the DNA TGTGCCAGCAGCTTAGTACAGGGGGCAATACACGAGCAGTACTTC. This sequence joins TRBV7-8 and TRBJ2-7; 9 nucleotides align to TRBD1. The junction had 6 bases not matched to a gene; V was cut back by 1 base and J by 5 bases. In germline, CDR1 is SGHVS, CDR2 FQNEAQ. The CDR3 contains 15 residues.

The CDR3 here is CASSLKGVMNTEAFF. The DNA for the CDR3 is TGTGCCAGCAGCTTAAAGGGGGTCATGAACACTGAAGCTTTCTTT. The J gene is TRBJ1-1, the V gene TRBV5-4; the D gene is possibly TRBD1 (6 bases). Trimming removed 2 bases from V and 0 bases from J, with 11 bases in between. This CDR3 is 15 amino acids long. Germline lookup yields CDR1 SGHNT and CDR2 YYREEE (reference sequence).

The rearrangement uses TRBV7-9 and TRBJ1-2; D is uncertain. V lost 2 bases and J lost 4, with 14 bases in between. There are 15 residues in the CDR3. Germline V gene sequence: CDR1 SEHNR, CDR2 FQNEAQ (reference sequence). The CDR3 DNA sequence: TGTGCCAGCAGCTTAACGGAGGGAGTCCTCTATGGCTACACCTTC. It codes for CASSLTEGVLYGYTF.

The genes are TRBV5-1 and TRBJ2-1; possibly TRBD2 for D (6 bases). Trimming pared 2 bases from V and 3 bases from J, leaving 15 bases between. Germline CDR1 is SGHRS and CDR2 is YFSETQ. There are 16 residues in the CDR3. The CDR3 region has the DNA TGCGCCAGCAGCTTTGCCGGGACTGGAAGCTACAATGAGCAGTTCTTC. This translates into CASSFAGTGSYNEQFF.

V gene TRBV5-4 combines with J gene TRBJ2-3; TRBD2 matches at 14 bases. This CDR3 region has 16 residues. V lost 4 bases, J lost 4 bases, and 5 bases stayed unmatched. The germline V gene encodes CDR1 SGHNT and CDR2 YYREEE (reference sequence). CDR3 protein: CASSPGTSGRSDTQYF. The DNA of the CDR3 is TGTGCCAGCAGCCCCGGGACTAGCGGGAGATCAGATACGCAGTATTTT.

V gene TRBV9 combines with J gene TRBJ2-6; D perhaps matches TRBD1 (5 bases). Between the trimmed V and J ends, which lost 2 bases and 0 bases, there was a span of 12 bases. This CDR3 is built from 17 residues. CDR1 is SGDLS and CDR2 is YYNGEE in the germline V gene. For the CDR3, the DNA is TGTGCCAGCAGCGTGAACCACAGGAGCTCTGGGGCCAACGTCCTGACTTTC. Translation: CASSVNHRSSGANVLTF. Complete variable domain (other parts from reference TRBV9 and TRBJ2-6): DSGVTQTPKHLITATGQRVTLRCSPRSGDLSVYWYQQSLDQGLQFLIQYYNGEERAKGNILERFSAQQFPDLHSELNLSSLELGDSALYFCASSVNHRSSGANVLTFGAGSRLTVL.

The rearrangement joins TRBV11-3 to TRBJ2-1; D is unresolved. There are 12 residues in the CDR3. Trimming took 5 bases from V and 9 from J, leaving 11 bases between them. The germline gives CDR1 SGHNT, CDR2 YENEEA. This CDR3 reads CASSRLAAEQFF. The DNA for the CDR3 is TGTGCCAGCAGCAGATTAGCCGCTGAGCAGTTCTTC.

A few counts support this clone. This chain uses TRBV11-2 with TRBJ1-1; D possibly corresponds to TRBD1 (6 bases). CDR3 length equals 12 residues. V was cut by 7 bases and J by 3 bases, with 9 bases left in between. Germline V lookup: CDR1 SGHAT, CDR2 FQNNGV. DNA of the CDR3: TGTGCCAGCACCAGGGGATACACTGAAGCTTTCTTT. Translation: CASTRGYTEAFF.

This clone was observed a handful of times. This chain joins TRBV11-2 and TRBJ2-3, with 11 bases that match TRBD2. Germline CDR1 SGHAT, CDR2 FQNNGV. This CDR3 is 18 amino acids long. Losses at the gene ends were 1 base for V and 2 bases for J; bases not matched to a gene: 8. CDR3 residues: CASSLGGTSGAYTDTQYF. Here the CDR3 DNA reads TGTGCCAGCAGCTTAGGGGGGACTAGCGGAGCCTACACAGATACGCAGTATTTT.

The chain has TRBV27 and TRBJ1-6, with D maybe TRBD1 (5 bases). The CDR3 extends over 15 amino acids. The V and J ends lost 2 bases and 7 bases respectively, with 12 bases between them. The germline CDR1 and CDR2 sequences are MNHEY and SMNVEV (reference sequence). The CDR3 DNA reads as TGTGCCAGCAGTTTAGATGGGGGGGTCAATTCACCCCTCCACTTT. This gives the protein CASSLDGGVNSPLHF.

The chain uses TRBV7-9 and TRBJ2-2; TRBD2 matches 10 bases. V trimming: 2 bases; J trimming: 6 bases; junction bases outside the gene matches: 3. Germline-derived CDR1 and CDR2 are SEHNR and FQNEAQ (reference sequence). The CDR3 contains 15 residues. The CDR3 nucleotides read TGTGCCAGCAGCTTACTAGCGGGAGTCCCCGGGGAGCTGTTTTTT. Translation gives CASSLLAGVPGELFF.